This TCR beta chain was obtained from a study of T cell responses to AZD1222 COVID-19 vaccine listed by TCRdb under 2021. Broadly, across the study: Because spike-specific TCR depth and breadth did not differ between the two schedules, AZD1222 recipients who got a second dose at roughly 4 weeks were pooled with those who got a second dose at roughly 12 weeks. TCR sequencing was performed for some 250 trial participants, of whom about 200 were given two doses of AZD1222 and some 26 were given two doses of MenACWY control vaccine. Enrollment into the trials was organized by age into subgroups of 18-55, 56-69 and 70-plus years, and those subgroups contained approximately 150, 30 and 60 TCR-sequenced participants, respectively.

The sample's time point label is to be understood as: baseline before first vaccination. Samples from vaccinated people were obtained from the UK trials COV001 and COV002, which included a single-blind randomized controlled phase 2/3 trial of AZD1222 (ChAdOx1 nCoV-19) in healthy adults. Trial participant PBMC samples were collected at day 0 and day 28 after the second dose for TCRbeta chain sequencing. In the germline V gene, CDR1 corresponds to SGHAT and CDR2 to FQNNGV. The CDR3 contains 18 residues, cysteine and phenylalanine counted. Only the CDR3 DNA stays, 54 bases, in frame from base 1. V loses 5 bases at its end and J loses 0 bases; junction bases beyond the gene matches: 13. Turning to this clone: There is no known antigen for this receptor. Nothing much larger sits one base from this clone, and base qualities are not available.

Beyond this particular receptor, the publication reports: The vaccine-associated CD4 TCRs covered the entire spike protein, and the dominant responses fell in regions 160-218 and 743-854. Participants were mostly white British and included more females than males, and it was suggested by the authors that clonal diversity may have been underestimated. In the small 56-69-year group, the increase in depth fell short of significance, most likely because of low power. After two AZD1222 doses, spike-specific TCR breadth and depth were significantly higher than at day 0 and than in MenACWY recipients. Because no day 14 peak-response samples were available, the repertoires could be characterized only after the peak T cell response. Nearly half of unique spike-specific TCRs reportedly recognized epitopes outside regions mutated in the B.1.351 and B.1.1.7 variants. Only five to seven AZD1222 recipients were SARS-CoV-2 seropositive at baseline, limiting conclusions about previously exposed vaccinees.

The CDR3 regions of human TCRbeta chains were analyzed by immunosequencing. In the source study's methods: Repertoire TCRs were matched against a reference library of SARS-CoV-2-specific TCRs generated with the MIRA antigen-specificity platform. Breadth meant the fraction of unique TCRs that were SARS-CoV-2-associated, whereas depth meant the fraction of total T cells that were SARS-CoV-2-associated. Using the MIRA data, every spike-specific TCR was mapped to the spike region that the TCR reacted to and assigned to either a CD4 or a CD8 class. Log10-transformed breadth and depth values were compared by one-way ANOVA with Sidak's multiple comparisons tests. Entries here come from immuneACCESS through TCRdb and include only in-frame sequences with V and J called. Some clones fail to appear in such tables; in the studies checked, an unresolved V gene covers under half of the shortfall, and the cause of the remainder is unknown. The V and J calls and clone size come from that table; D and trimming were worked out from the DNA. The table for this sample lists approximately 94,000 clones; 85% to 90% of them were counted only once. Approximately 16% of the sample rests with the top ten.

Here the chain combines TRBV11-2 and TRBJ2-1; 7 bases in the junction line up with TRBD2. The clonotype comes from an adult in good health. The specimen was peripheral blood, collected on day 0 of AZD1222 vaccination. The nucleotide sequence reads TGTGCCAGCAGCCCCCGTATAGCGGGTCAGAGCTCCTACAATGAGCAGTTCTTC. This encodes CASSPRIAGQSSYNEQFF.